Shown below are 7 T cell receptor beta chains from a single sample sequenced in a study of blood T cell repertoires in COVID-19. Assay used: immunoSEQ multiplex PCR; TCRdb lists only in-frame clones, some missing. The sample shows around 450,000 clones, roughly 90% of them seen only once. Sequencing input: PBMCs or T cells enriched from blood (not recorded which). All receptors come from a young woman who had recovered from COVID-19.

As DNA, the CDR3 is TGCGCCAGCAGCTTGCATCGCGGTGGAGGGCCAACTAATGAAAAACTGTTTTTT. Protein sequence: CASSLHRGGGPTNEKLFF. This chain joins TRBV5-1 and TRBJ1-4, with D unclear. CDR1 is SGHRS and CDR2 is YFSETQ in the germline V gene. The CDR3 length is 18 residues. Trimming pared 1 base from V and 0 bases from J, leaving 16 bases between.

This rearrangement joins TRBV5-1 to TRBJ2-2; possibly TRBD2 for D (6 bases). The CDR3 has 14 amino acids. Germline lookup yields CDR1 SGHRS and CDR2 YFSETQ. The germline V and J ends were trimmed by 0 bases and 6 bases, with 9 bases remaining between them. CDR3 sequence: CASSLVEGSGELFF. The CDR3 nucleotides are TGCGCCAGCAGCTTGGTGGAGGGGTCCGGGGAGCTGTTTTTT.

This chain connects TRBV6-6 to TRBJ2-7, with TRBD1 identical over 9 bases. The trim removed 8 bases at V and 4 bases at J, leaving 6 bases unmatched. There are 13 residues in the CDR3. Germline V CDR1 and CDR2: MNHNY, SVGAGI (reference sequence). The CDR3 is CASGTGPSYEQYF. The DNA for the CDR3 is TGTGCCAGCGGGACAGGGCCGAGTTACGAGCAGTACTTC.

This sequence joins TRBV6-2 or TRBV6-3 and TRBJ1-5; D might be TRBD1 (5 bases). With 5 bases removed from V and 7 bases from J, the gap between germline ends came to 21 bases. The CDR3 runs to 16 residues. From germline, CDR1 is MNHEY and CDR2 SVGEGT. CDR3 region: CASSHTSDQGIQPQHF. As DNA, the CDR3 is TGTGCCAGCAGTCACACGTCCGATCAGGGTATCCAGCCCCAGCATTTT.

The chain is built from TRBV5-1 and TRBJ2-1; 9 positions agree with TRBD2. CDR1 and CDR2 (germline): SGHRS, YFSETQ. Trimming at V came to 3 bases and at J to 9 bases, leaving 7 bases not matched to a gene. CDR3 length equals 14 residues. In nucleotides, the CDR3 is TGCGCCAGCAGCTGGGCCGGACTAGCGTTTGAGCAGTTCTTC. It is translated as CASSWAGLAFEQFF.

This chain joins TRBV12-5 and TRBJ2-7, with 9 nucleotides matching TRBD2. This CDR3 has 16 residues. The germline gives CDR1 LGHNT, CDR2 FRNRAP. Trimming removed 0 bases from V and 0 bases from J; junction bases left unmatched: 3. CDR3 DNA sequence: TGTGCTAGTGGTTTGGTCCTTAGCGGGAGCTCCTACGAGCAGTACTTC. Translation gives CASGLVLSGSSYEQYF.

The J gene is TRBJ2-7, the V gene TRBV4-1; TRBD2 agrees at 11 bases. The CDR3 loop spans 16 amino acids. V dropped 6 bases and J dropped 0; count of bases not matched to a gene: 7. Germline V gene sequence: CDR1 MGHRA, CDR2 YSYEKL. The CDR3 loop reads CASSRLLAGGSYEQYF. Written as DNA, the CDR3 is TGCGCCAGCAGTCGCCTTCTAGCGGGGGGCTCCTACGAGCAGTACTTC.